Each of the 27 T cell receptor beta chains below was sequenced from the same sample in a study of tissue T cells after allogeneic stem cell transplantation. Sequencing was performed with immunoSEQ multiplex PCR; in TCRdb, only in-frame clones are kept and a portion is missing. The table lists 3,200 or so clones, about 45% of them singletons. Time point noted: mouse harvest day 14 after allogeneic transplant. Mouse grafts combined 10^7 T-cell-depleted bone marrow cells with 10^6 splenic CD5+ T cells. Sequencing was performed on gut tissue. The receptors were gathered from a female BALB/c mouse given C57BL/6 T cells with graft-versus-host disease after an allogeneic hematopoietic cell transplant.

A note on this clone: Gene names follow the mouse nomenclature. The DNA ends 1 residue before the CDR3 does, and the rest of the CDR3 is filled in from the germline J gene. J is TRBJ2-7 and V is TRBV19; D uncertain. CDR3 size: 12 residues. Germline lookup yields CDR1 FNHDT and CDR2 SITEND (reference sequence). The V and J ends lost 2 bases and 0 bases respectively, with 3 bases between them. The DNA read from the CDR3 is TGTGCCAGCAGTATCAGCTCCTATGAACAGTAC. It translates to CASSISSYEQY. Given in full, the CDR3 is CASSISSYEQYF.

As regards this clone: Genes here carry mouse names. The sequenced part of the CDR3 DNA is TGTGCAAGCAGCTTACAGGACTGGGGGGGTTATGAACAGTAC. Its translation is CASSLQDWGGYEQY. The complete CDR3 reads CASSLQDWGGYEQYF. The V and J genes are TRBV16 and TRBJ2-7; 12 bases map to TRBD2. The read gets to within 1 residue of the CDR3 end, and the germline J gene fills in the rest. With 2 bases clipped from V and 4 bases from J, the junction kept 3 bases outside the gene matches. CDR1 is SGHSA and CDR2 is FRNQAP in the germline V gene. The CDR3 consists of 15 residues.

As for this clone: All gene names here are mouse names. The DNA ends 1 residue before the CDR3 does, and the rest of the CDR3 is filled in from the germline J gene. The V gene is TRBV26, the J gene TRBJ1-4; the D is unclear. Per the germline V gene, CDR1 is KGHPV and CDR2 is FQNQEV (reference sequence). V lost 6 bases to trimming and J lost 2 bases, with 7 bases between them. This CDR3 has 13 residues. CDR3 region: CASRHQSNERLFF. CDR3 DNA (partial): TGTGCCAGCAGGCACCAGTCCAACGAAAGATTATTT.

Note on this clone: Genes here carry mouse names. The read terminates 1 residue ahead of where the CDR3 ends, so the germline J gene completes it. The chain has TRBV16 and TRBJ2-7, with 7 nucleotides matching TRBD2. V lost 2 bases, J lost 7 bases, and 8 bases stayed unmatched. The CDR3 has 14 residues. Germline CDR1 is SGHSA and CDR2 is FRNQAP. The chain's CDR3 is CASSLMGGLEEQYF. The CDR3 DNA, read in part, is TGTGCAAGCAGCTTAATGGGGGGATTGGAAGAACAGTAC. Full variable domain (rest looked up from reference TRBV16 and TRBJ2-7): NAGVIQTPRHKVTGKGQEATLWCEPISGHSAVFWYRQTIVQGLEFLTYFRNQAPIDDSGMPKERFSAQMPNQSHSTLKIQSTQPQDSAVYLCASSLMGGLEEQYFGPGTRLTVL.

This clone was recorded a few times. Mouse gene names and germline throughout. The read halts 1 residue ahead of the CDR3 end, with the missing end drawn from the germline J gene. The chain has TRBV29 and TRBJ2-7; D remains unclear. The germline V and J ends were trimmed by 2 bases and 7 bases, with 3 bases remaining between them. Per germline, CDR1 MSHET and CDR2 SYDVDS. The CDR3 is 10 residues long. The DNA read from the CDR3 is TGTGCTAGCAGTTTAGGGGAACAGTAC. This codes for CASSLGEQY. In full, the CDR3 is CASSLGEQYF.

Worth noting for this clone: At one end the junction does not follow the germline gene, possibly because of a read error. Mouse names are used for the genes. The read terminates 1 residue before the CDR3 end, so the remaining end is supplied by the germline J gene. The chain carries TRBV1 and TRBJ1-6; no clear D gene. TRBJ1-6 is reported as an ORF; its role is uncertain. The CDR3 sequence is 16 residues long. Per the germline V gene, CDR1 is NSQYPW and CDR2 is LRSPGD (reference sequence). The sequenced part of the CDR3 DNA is TGCACCTGCAGTGCCCGTCAAAATTCCTATAATCCGCCCCTCTAC. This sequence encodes CTCSARQNSYNPPLY. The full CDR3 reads CTCSARQNSYNPPLYF.

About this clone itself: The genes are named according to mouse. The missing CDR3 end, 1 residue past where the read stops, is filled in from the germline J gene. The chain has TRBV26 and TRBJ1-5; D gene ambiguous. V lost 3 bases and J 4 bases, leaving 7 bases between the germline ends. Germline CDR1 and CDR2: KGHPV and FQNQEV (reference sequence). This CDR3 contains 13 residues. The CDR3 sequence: CASSLFQNQAPLF. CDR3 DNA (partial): TGTGCCAGCAGTCTCTTCCAGAACCAGGCTCCGCTT.

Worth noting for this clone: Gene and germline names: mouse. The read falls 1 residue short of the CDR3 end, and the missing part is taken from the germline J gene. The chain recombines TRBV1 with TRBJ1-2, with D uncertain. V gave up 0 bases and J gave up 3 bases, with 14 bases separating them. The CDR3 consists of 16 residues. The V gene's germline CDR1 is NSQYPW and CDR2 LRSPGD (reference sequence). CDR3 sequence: CTCSADRAGRDSDYTF. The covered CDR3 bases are TGCACCTGCAGTGCAGATCGGGCAGGAAGGGACTCCGACTACACC.

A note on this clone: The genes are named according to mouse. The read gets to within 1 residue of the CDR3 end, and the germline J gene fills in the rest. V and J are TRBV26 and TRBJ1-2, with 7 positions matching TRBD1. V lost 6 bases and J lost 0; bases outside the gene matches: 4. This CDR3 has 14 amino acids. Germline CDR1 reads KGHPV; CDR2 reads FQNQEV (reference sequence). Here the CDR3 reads CASSRQGSNSDYTF. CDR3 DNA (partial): TGTGCCAGCAGCAGACAGGGCTCAAACTCCGACTACACC.

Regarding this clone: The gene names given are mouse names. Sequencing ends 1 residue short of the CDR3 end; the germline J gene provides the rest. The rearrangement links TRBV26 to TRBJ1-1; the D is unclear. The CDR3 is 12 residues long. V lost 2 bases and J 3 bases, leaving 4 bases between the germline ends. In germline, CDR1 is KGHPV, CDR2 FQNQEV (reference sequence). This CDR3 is CASSLPDTEVFF. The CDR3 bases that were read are TGTGCCAGCAGTCTGCCAGACACAGAAGTCTTC.

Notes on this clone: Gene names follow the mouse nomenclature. The chain's CDR3 is CASSGTDTGQLYF. The DNA read from the CDR3 is TGTGCCAGCAGTGGGACAGACACCGGGCAGCTCTAC. The chain carries TRBV13-3 and TRBJ2-2; TRBD1 is a possible D gene (6 bases). With the read ending 1 residue before the CDR3 end, the germline J gene is used to fill in that end. CDR3 length equals 13 residues. In germline, CDR1 is NNHDY, CDR2 SYVADS. The V end lost 3 bases, the J end lost 3 bases, and 6 bases lay between the germline ends.

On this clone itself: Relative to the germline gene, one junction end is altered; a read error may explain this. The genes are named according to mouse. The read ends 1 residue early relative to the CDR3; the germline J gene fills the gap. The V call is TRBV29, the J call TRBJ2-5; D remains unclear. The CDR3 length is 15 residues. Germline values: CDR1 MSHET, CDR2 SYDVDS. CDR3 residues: CASSPTALNHDTQYF. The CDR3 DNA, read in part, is TGTGCTAGCAGTCCCACAGCGCTTAACCACGACACCCAGTAC.

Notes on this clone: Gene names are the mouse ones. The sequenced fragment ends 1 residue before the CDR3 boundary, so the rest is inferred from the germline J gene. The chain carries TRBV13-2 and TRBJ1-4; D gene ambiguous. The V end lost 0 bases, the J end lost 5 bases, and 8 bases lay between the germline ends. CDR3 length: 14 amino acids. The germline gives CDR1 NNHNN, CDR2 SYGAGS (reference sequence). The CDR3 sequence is CASGDAVTNERLFF. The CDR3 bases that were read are TGTGCCAGCGGTGATGCGGTCACTAACGAAAGATTATTT.

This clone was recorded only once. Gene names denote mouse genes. CDR3 bases read: TGTGCCAGCAGTCTGGGGGGGCTCACAGAAGTCTTC. Translating it yields CASSLGGLTEVF. The entire CDR3 sequence reads CASSLGGLTEVFF. The chain employs TRBV26 and TRBJ1-1, with a possible D match to TRBD1 (6 bases). The read terminates 1 residue before the CDR3 end, so the remaining end is supplied by the germline J gene. The CDR3 loop spans 13 amino acids. The germline V and J ends were trimmed by 2 bases and 4 bases, with 8 bases remaining between them. CDR1 KGHPV and CDR2 FQNQEV come from the germline V gene (reference sequence).

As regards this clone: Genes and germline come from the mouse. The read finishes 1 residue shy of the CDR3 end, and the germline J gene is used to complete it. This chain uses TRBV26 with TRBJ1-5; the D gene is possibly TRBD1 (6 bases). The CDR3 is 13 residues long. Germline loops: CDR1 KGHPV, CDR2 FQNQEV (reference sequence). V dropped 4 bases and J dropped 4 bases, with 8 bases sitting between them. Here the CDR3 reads CASSPGQNQAPLF. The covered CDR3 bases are TGTGCCAGCAGTCCGGGACAAAACCAGGCTCCGCTT.

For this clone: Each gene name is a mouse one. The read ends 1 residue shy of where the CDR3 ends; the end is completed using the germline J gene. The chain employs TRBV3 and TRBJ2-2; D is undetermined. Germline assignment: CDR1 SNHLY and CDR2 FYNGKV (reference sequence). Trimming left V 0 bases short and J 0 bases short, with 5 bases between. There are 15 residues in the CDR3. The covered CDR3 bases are TGTGCCAGCAGCTTAGCAGCAGCAAACACCGGGCAGCTCTAC. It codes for CASSLAAANTGQLY. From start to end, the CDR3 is CASSLAAANTGQLYF.

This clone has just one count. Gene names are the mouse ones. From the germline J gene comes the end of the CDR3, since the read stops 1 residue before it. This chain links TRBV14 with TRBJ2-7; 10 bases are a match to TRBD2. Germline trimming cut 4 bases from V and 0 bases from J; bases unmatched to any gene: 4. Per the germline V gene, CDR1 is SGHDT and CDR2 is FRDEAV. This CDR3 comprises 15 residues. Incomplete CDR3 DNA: TGTGCCAGCAGTACCAGACTGGGGGGCTCCTATGAACAGTAC. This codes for CASSTRLGGSYEQY. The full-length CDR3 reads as CASSTRLGGSYEQYF.

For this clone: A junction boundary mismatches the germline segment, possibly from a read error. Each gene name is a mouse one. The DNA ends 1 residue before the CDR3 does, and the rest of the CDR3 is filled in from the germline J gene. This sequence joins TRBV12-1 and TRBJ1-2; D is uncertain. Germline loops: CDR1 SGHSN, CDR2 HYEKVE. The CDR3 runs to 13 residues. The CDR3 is CASSLGANSGYTF. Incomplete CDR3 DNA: TGTGCCAGCTCTCTCGGAGCAAACTCCGGCTACACC.

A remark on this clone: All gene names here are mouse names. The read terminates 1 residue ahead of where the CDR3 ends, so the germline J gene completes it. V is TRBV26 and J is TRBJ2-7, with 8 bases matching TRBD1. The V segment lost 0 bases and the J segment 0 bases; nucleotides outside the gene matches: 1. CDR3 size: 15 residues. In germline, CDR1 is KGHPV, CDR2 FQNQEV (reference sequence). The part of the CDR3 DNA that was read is TGTGCCAGCAGTCTGTCCGGGACAGGCTCCTATGAACAGTAC. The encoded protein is CASSLSGTGSYEQY. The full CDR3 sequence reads CASSLSGTGSYEQYF.

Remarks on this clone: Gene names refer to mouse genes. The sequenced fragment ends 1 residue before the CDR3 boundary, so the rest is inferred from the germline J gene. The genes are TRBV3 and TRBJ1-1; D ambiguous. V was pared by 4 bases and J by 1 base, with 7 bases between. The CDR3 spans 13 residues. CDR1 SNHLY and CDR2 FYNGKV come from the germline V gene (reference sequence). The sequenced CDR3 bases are TGTGCCAGCAGCTCCGAGGGAAACACAGAAGTCTTC. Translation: CASSSEGNTEVF. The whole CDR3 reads CASSSEGNTEVFF.

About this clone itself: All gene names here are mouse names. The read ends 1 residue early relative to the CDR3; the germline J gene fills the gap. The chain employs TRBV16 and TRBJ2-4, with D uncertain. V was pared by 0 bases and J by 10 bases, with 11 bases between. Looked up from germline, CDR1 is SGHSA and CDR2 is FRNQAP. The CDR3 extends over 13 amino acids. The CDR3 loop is CASSLEQKSALYF. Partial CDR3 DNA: TGTGCAAGCAGCTTAGAGCAGAAATCCGCCTTGTAC.

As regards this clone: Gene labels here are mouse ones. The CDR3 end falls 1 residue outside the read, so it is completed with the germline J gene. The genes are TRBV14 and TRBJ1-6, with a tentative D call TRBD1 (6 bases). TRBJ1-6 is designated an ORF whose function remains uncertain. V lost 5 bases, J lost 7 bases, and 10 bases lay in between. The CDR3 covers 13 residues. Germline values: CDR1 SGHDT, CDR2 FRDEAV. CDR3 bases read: TGTGCCAGCAGCCGGAGGGGGAATTCGCCCCTCTAC. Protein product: CASSRRGNSPLY. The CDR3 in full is CASSRRGNSPLYF.

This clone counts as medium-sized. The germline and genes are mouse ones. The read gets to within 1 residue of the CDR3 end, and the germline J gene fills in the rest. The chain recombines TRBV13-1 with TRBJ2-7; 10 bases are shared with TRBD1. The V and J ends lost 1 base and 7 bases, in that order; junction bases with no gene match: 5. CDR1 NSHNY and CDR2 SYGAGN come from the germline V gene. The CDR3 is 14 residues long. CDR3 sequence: CASSDSGQGWEQYF. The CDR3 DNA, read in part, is TGTGCCAGCAGTGATTCGGGACAGGGGTGGGAACAGTAC.

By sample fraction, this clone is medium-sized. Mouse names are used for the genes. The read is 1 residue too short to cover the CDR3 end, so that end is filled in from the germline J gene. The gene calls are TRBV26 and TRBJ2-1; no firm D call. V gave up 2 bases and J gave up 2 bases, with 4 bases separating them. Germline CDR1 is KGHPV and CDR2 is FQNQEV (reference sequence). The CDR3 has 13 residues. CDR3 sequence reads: CASSLPDYAEQFF. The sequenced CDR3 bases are TGTGCCAGCAGTCTGCCGGACTATGCTGAGCAGTTC. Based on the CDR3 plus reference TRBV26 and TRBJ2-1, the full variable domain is NSKVIQTPRYLVKGQGQKAKMRCIPEKGHPVVFWYQQNKNNEFKFLINFQNQEVLQQIDMTEKRFSAECPSNSPCSLEIQSSEAGDSALYLCASSLPDYAEQFFGPGTRLTVL.

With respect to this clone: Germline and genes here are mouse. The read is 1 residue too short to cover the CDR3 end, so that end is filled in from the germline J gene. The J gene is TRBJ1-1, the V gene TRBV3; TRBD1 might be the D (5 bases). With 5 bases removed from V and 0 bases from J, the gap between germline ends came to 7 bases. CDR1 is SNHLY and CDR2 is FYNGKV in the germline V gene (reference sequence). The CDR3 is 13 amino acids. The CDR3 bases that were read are TGTGCCAGCAGCAGGACACCAAACACAGAAGTCTTC. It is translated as CASSRTPNTEVF. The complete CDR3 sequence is CASSRTPNTEVFF.

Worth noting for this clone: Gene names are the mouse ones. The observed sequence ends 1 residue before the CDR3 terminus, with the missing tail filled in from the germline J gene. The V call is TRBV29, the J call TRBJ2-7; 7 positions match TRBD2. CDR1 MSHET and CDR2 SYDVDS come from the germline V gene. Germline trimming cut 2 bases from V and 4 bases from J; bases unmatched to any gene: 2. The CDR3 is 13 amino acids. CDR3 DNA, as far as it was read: TGTGCTAGCAGTTTACCTGGGGGTTATGAACAGTAC. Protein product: CASSLPGGYEQY. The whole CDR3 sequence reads CASSLPGGYEQYF. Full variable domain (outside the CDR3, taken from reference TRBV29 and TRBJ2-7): DMKVTQMPRYLIKRMGENVLLECGQDMSHETMYWYRQDPGLGLQLIYISYDVDSNSEGDIPKGYRVSRKKREHFSLILDSAKTNQTSVYFCASSLPGGYEQYFGPGTRLTVL.

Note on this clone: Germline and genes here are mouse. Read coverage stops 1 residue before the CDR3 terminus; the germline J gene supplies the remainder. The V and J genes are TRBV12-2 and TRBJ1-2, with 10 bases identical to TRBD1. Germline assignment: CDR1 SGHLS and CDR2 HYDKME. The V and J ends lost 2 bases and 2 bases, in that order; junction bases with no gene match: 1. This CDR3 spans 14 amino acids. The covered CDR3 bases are TGTGCCAGCTCTCCGGGACAGGGGAACTCCGACTACACC. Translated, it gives CASSPGQGNSDYT. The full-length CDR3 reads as CASSPGQGNSDYTF.